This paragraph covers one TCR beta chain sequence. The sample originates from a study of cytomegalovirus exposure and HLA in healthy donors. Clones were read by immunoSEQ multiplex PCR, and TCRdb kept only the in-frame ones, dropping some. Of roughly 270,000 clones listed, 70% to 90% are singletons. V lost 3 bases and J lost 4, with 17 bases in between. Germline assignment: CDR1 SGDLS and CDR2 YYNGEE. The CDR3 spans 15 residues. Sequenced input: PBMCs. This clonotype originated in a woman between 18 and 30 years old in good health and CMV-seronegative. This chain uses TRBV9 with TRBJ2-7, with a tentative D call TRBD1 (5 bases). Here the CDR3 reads CASSESHLPGYEQYF. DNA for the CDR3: TGTGCCAGCAGCGAGAGTCACTTACCAGGGTACGAGCAGTACTTC.